The sequence of this T cell receptor beta chain was determined in a study of blood T cells in healthy people across ages (dated by TCRdb to the mid-2010s). Context from the whole study: Template switching captured roughly one uniquely barcoded TCR beta cDNA molecule per two T cells in model experiments. Age-related changes in TCR beta repertoire diversity were measured in the study by deep sequencing normalized with unique cDNA molecular identifiers. Using the same blood draw, the study looked at two additional independent replicas of 1 million unique cDNA reads for two donors, one aged 18 to 29 and the other aged 80 or older. To avoid experimental bias, donors of different ages were randomly spread across the sequencing lanes. The donors were divided into four age groups: young (average about 16 years), middle-aged (around 41), aged (approximately 64) and long-lived (nearly 85). The study at large found these results: As age increased, observed TCR beta diversity per million T cells dropped in a roughly linear way, and a significant reduction was already evident by age roughly 40. Conclusive comparison of naive and antigen-experienced compartments was prevented by the profiling of bulk unsorted PBMCs. The CMV infection status of donors was not known, potentially confounding age-related changes in expanded clonotypes. Compared with the aged group, the long-lived group had more naive CD4+ T cells, fewer expanded clones and increased TCR diversity, suggesting age selection. Estimates of total diversity based on one million sequenced T cells were regarded as lower bounds and as underestimates. There was a strong correlation between observed TCR beta diversity and the percentage of naive T cells measured by flow cytometry.

The CDR3 has 14 amino acids, counting the end cysteine and phenylalanine. CDR3 DNA only is kept here, 42 bases in frame from base 1. From a lookup of the germline V gene (reference sequence), CDR1 and CDR2 are SEHNR and FQNEAQ. Unmatched junction bases come to 5, with V trimmed by 5 bases and J by 4 bases. The approximately 40 donors, aged about 6 to 95 years, were systemically healthy Caucasian individuals from Russia. Ten milliliters of peripheral blood were collected from each donor into EDTA-treated Vacutainer tubes. Ficoll-Paque density-gradient centrifugation was used to isolate PBMCs, with at least 6 million obtained per sample. Trizol reagent was used to extract total RNA from the PBMCs, yielding at least 6 micrograms per sample. For every donor, an aliquot of PBMCs went through flow cytometry to measure the percentages of naive CD45RAhigh/CD27high T cells. Receptor libraries were prepared by 5' RACE. TCRdb names Illumina HiSeq 2500 as the instrument used. A second about 7 to 11 cycle PCR used a sample-barcoded 5' primer and a J-beta primer mix. A template-switch 5' adaptor carrying 12 random nucleotides introduced a unique molecular identifier onto each TCR beta cDNA molecule. Each sample yielded at least 2.5 million CDR3-containing paired-end reads. First-strand cDNA was synthesized from all RNA with the Mint cDNA synthesis kit, primed by a TRBC-specific oligonucleotide. Following uracil-DNA glycosylase treatment, a first 18-cycle PCR with universal primers M1SS and BC2_uni_R was performed on all cDNA. Turning to the authors' computational methods: For normalization, 1 million high-quality reads were randomly selected from each sample, with every read carrying a distinct molecular identifier. Instead of being binned into consensus sequences, reads that shared molecular identifiers were thrown out. MiTCR, with a Q25 quality threshold and the strictest error-elimination algorithm, was used for CDR3 identification, clonotype clustering and error correction. A nonparametric unseen species model using Euler transformation provided a lower-bound estimate of total TCR beta diversity. Using fastp at Q25 and MiXCR, TCRdb reprocessed the public reads and kept productive beta chains. All rows with the same CDR3 protein become a single entry with the most common DNA and genes. V and J calls and clone size were set by TCRdb, not the authors. The sample table contains hundreds of thousands of distinct CDR3 sequences; only one count was recorded for about 62% of them. The ten largest account for 20% to 25% of the sample.

A word on this clonotype: What this receptor recognizes is not known. Within one base of it there is no much larger clone, and no base qualities were kept.

The chain uses TRBV7-9 and TRBJ2-4; the junction holds 7 bases that match TRBD2. The sample was blood. This TCR was recovered from a young man in good health. The DNA sequence follows: TGTGCCAGCAGCCCACCGGGGGGTAAAAACATTCAGTACTTC. Its translation reads: CASSPPGGKNIQYF. Supplemented by the reference TRBV7-9 and TRBJ2-4 proteins around the CDR3, the complete variable domain is DTGVSQNPRHKITKRGQNVTFRCDPISEHNRLYWYRQTLGQGPEFLTYFQNEAQLEKSRLLSDRFSAERPKGSFSTLEIQRTEQGDSAMYLCASSPPGGKNIQYFGAGTRLSVL.